What follows are 20 T cell receptor beta chains derived from one specimen sequenced in a study of T cells in Graves' hyperthyroidism and ophthalmopathy. TCR beta CDR3 region amplification was performed from RNA transcripts. Using the HTBI primer set, a first-round RT-PCR was run on the TCR CDR3. TCRdb passed the multiplex PCR reads through MiXCR, listing each CDR3 protein once. Of around 420,000 distinct CDR3 sequences listed, 15% to 17% are singletons. Sequencing was done on a sample of blood. These receptor sequences come from a woman aged 18 to 35 with Graves' hyperthyroidism.

The rearrangement joins TRBV5-1 to TRBJ2-1, with 9 bases fitting TRBD1. Per the germline V gene, CDR1 is SGHRS and CDR2 is YFSETQ. The V and J ends lost 4 bases and 7 bases, in that order; junction bases with no gene match: 12. The CDR3 is 16 amino acids. The CDR3 coding sequence is TGCGCCAGCAGCATTCCATTTTGGACAGGGGTAAATGAGCAGTTCTTC. This gives the protein CASSIPFWTGVNEQFF. Complete variable domain (other parts from reference TRBV5-1 and TRBJ2-1): KAGVTQTPRYLIKTRGQQVTLSCSPISGHRSVSWYQQTPGQGLQFLFEYFSETQRNKGNFPGRFSGRQFSNSRSEMNVSTLELGDSALYLCASSIPFWTGVNEQFFGPGTRLTVL.

This clonotype was recorded at least ten times. The gene calls are TRBV27 and TRBJ2-3, with D perhaps assigned TRBD1 or TRBD2 (5 bases each). CDR1 is MNHEY, CDR2 SMNVEV, per germline (reference sequence). V gave up 3 bases and J gave up 6 bases, with 16 bases separating them. This CDR3 comprises 15 residues. The CDR3 spells CASSFGTADGDTQYF. CDR3 nucleotide sequence: TGTGCCAGCAGTTTCGGGACGGCGGATGGGGATACGCAGTATTTT.

Comments on this clonotype: In this CDR3 the conserved last residue, phenylalanine or tryptophan, is missing, so a read error is likely. The rearrangement joins TRBV6-1 to TRBJ2-1, with TRBD2 identical over 9 bases. This CDR3 has 17 amino acids. Germline V gene lookup returns CDR1 MNHNS and CDR2 SASEGT. After removal of 4 bases from V and 8 bases from J, the junction contained 15 bases not matched to a gene. The CDR3 sequence: CASSGAGGPQGEDEQFS. CDR3 bases: TGTGCCAGCAGTGGGGCGGGGGGGCCTCAGGGAGAGGATGAGCAGTTCTCC.

This clonotype has ten or more counts. The chain joins TRBV11-2 to TRBJ2-1; 11 bases are a match to TRBD2. Germline CDR1 is SGHAT and CDR2 is FQNNGV. V dropped 5 bases and J dropped 4; count of bases not matched to a gene: 10. This CDR3 is 17 amino acids long. The CDR3 reads CASSLDPGLAVYNEQFF. In DNA form, the CDR3 reads TGTGCCAGCAGCCTTGATCCGGGACTAGCGGTATACAATGAGCAGTTCTTC. The full variable domain, in which reference TRBV11-2 and TRBJ2-1 provide the parts outside the CDR3, is EAGVAQSPRYKIIEKRQSVAFWCNPISGHATLYWYQQILGQGPKLLIQFQNNGVVDDSQLPKDRFSAERLKGVDSTLKIQPAKLEDSAVYLCASSLDPGLAVYNEQFFGPGTRLTVL.

This clonotype occurred many times. V usage is TRBV20-1 and J usage is TRBJ2-1; 11 nucleotides align to TRBD2. CDR3 length equals 16 residues. Per germline, CDR1 DFQATT and CDR2 SNEGSKA (reference sequence). Trimming cost V 4 bases and J 3 bases; bases outside gene matches: 8. The CDR3 DNA reads as TGCAGTGCTAACCGACTAGCGGGGCCAGACTACAATGAGCAGTTCTTC. Its protein is CSANRLAGPDYNEQFF.

The V gene is TRBV20-1, the J gene TRBJ2-7, with D unclear. CDR3 size: 13 residues. The germline V gene has CDR1 DFQATT and CDR2 SNEGSKA (reference sequence). V lost 7 bases and J lost 3, with 16 bases in between. CDR3 sequence reads: CSVYLPRSYEQYF. CDR3 in DNA: TGCAGTGTCTATTTACCTAGGAGCTACGAGCAGTACTTC.

In its sample, this clonotype was seen many times. The chain recombines TRBV30 with TRBJ2-7; TRBD1 matches at 9 bases. This CDR3 is 14 amino acids long. The junction had 10 bases not matched to a gene; V was cut back by 8 bases and J by 2 bases. CDR1 GTSNPN and CDR2 SVGIG come from the germline V gene (reference sequence). CDR3 sequence: CAGGTGDRAYEQYF. CDR3 DNA: TGTGCCGGAGGCACCGGGGACAGGGCCTACGAGCAGTACTTC. The variable domain in full, completed from reference TRBV30 and TRBJ2-7, reads SQTIHQWPATLVQPVGSPLSLECTVEGTSNPNLYWYRQAAGRGLQLLFYSVGIGQISSEVPQNLSASRPQDRQFILSSKKLLLSDSGFYLCAGGTGDRAYEQYFGPGTRLTVT.

This clonotype was observed a single time. This may arise from a read error, as a much more abundant clone is one base away. The CDR3 here is CASSDNRVGDQPQHF. The CDR3 coding sequence is TGTGCCAGCAGTGACAACAGGGTTGGCGATCAGCCCCAGCATTTT. This chain joins TRBV27 and TRBJ1-5; a weak D match, TRBD1 (6 bases). V was pared by 5 bases and J by 5 bases, with 16 bases between. The CDR3 runs to 15 residues. Germline CDR1 is MNHEY and CDR2 is SMNVEV (reference sequence).

The gene calls are TRBV9 and TRBJ1-2; no clear D. V lost 7 bases to trimming and J lost 5 bases, with 12 bases between them. Germline V lookup: CDR1 SGDLS, CDR2 YYNGEE. CDR3 length: 12 residues. The CDR3 sequence is CASEGPFYGYTF. In nucleotides, the CDR3 is TGTGCCAGCGAAGGCCCGTTTTATGGCTACACCTTC.

This clonotype was picked up many times. The rearrangement uses TRBV29-1 and TRBJ1-2; D not certain. Trimming took off 3 bases at V and 4 bases at J, with 18 bases between the two ends. This CDR3 has 15 residues. CDR1 SQVTM and CDR2 ANQGSEA come from the germline V gene. The CDR3 protein is CSVDNGQSLGYGYTF. Written as DNA, the CDR3 is TGCAGCGTTGATAACGGGCAGAGTCTGGGCTATGGCTACACCTTC.

This clonotype has just a few counts. The chain uses TRBV4-1 and TRBJ1-6; 7 nucleotides line up with TRBD1. The germline V gene has CDR1 MGHRA and CDR2 YSYEKL. The CDR3 is 18 amino acids. V lost 0 bases and J lost 5; bases outside the gene matches: 10. CDR3 protein: CASSQDFRRGRDNSPLHF. The CDR3 coding sequence is TGCGCCAGCAGCCAAGATTTCCGTAGGGGGCGCGATAATTCACCCCTCCACTTT.

This clonotype was detected ten times or more. The J gene is TRBJ2-3, the V gene TRBV3-1, with D possibly TRBD1 on 6 matching bases. V was shortened by 2 bases and J by 2 bases, with 17 bases between the two germline ends. Germline lookup yields CDR1 LGHDT and CDR2 YNNKEL (reference sequence). The CDR3 has 17 residues. CDR3: CASSQRRAGDLTDTQYF. Written as DNA, the CDR3 is TGTGCCAGCAGCCAAAGAAGGGCAGGGGATCTCACAGATACGCAGTATTTT.

This chain uses TRBV4-2 with TRBJ2-7, with D possibly matching TRBD2 (6 bases). The CDR3 length is 17 residues. CDR1 and CDR2 from the germline V gene are LGHNA and YNFKEQ. V was shortened by 0 bases and J by 5 bases, with 20 bases between the two germline ends. The CDR3: CASSQDNKGGVFDEQYF. Here the CDR3 DNA reads TGTGCCAGCAGCCAAGATAACAAAGGCGGGGTATTCGACGAGCAGTACTTC.

This clonotype was seen ten or more times. The chain has TRBV4-1 and TRBJ1-2; maybe TRBD1 (5 bases). This CDR3 is built from 15 residues. CDR1 is MGHRA and CDR2 is YSYEKL in the germline V gene. Trimming cost V 0 bases and J 2 bases, with 10 bases left between them. The CDR3 loop reads CASSQERDGNYGYTF. The CDR3 bases are TGCGCCAGCAGCCAAGAGAGGGACGGAAACTATGGCTACACCTTC.

This clonotype has ten or more counts. The genes are TRBV5-6 and TRBJ1-6; 9 positions match TRBD1. Germline V gene sequence: CDR1 SGHDT, CDR2 YYEEEE. This CDR3 region has 16 residues. V shed 2 bases, J shed 10 bases, and the junction held 10 bases outside the gene matches. In DNA, the CDR3 is TGTGCCAGCAGCTTTGGACAGGGGATTCTTGGATCACCCCTCCACTTT. Residues: CASSFGQGILGSPLHF.

This clonotype was observed at least ten times. The rearrangement links TRBV27 to TRBJ2-1, with a tentative D call TRBD1 (8 bases). Trimming removed 6 bases at V and 10 bases at J, with 19 bases between. Germline V CDR1 and CDR2: MNHEY, SMNVEV (reference sequence). This CDR3 has 14 amino acids. The chain's CDR3 is CASRRTGGVLEQFF. As DNA, the CDR3 is TGTGCCAGCAGACGAACAGGGGGGGTATTAGAGCAGTTCTTC.

The V gene is TRBV5-1, the J gene TRBJ1-6; the D is unclear. The ends were cut back, 7 bases at V and 0 bases at J, with 14 bases in the middle. The CDR3 sequence is 16 residues long. Germline V gives CDR1 SGHRS, CDR2 YFSETQ. The CDR3 DNA is TGCGCCAGCGCCTCTGGTGGGAGCTCCTATAATTCACCCCTCCACTTT. It codes for CASASGGSSYNSPLHF.

This clonotype has just a few counts. The chain is built from TRBV13 and TRBJ2-7; D may be TRBD1 (5 bases). From germline, CDR1 is PRHDT and CDR2 FYEKMQ (reference sequence). This CDR3 spans 12 amino acids. V was pared by 5 bases and J by 6 bases, with 11 bases between. As DNA, the CDR3 is TGTGCCAGCAGCCCCGGAAGGGGCGAGCAGTACTTC. It translates to CASSPGRGEQYF.

This clonotype was seen a handful of times. The rearrangement joins TRBV12-5 to TRBJ2-1, with D unclear. This CDR3 has 12 amino acids. Looked up from germline, CDR1 is LGHNT and CDR2 is FRNRAP. The V and J ends lost 5 bases and 11 bases respectively, with 13 bases between them. In DNA form, the CDR3 reads TGTGCTAGTGGTGGCCTAGGAATGAAGCAGTTCTTC. Amino acids: CASGGLGMKQFF.

This clonotype occurred many times. This chain connects TRBV5-1 to TRBJ1-3, with D tentatively TRBD1 (5 bases). CDR3 length: 17 amino acids. Germline loops: CDR1 SGHRS, CDR2 YFSETQ. V gave up 0 bases and J gave up 0 bases, with 13 bases separating them. CDR3: CASSLVGTATSGNTIYF. DNA for the CDR3: TGCGCCAGCAGCTTGGTAGGGACGGCCACCTCTGGAAACACCATATATTTT. The variable domain in full, completed from reference TRBV5-1 and TRBJ1-3, reads KAGVTQTPRYLIKTRGQQVTLSCSPISGHRSVSWYQQTPGQGLQFLFEYFSETQRNKGNFPGRFSGRQFSNSRSEMNVSTLELGDSALYLCASSLVGTATSGNTIYFGEGSWLTVV.